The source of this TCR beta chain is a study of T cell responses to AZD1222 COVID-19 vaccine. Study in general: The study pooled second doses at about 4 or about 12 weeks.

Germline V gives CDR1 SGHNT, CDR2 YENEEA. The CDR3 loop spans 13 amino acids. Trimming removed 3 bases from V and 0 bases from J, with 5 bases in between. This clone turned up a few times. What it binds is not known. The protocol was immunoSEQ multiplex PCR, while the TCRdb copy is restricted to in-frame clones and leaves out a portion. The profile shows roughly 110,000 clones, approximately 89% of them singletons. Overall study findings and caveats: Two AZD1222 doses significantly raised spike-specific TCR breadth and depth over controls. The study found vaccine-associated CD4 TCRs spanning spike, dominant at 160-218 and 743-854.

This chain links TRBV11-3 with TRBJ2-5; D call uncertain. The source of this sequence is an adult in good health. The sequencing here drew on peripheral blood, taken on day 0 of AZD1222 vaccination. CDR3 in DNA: TGTGCCAGCAGCTTGACCTACCAAGAGACCCAGTACTTC. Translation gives CASSLTYQETQYF.